This T cell receptor beta chain was obtained from a study of shared clonotypes between healthy human individuals. Produced via immunoSEQ multiplex PCR; TCRdb's table is partial and in-frame only. The sample consists of about 1.5 million clones, 98% of them appearing once. As concerns this clone: Its antigen remains unknown.

Trimming cost V 1 base and J 3 bases, with 9 bases left between them. Germline V gives CDR1 SGHTA, CDR2 FQGNSA. The CDR3 is 14 residues long. Donors were healthy HIV-negative adults without recent acute infections or vaccinations. Both subsets, CD45RA+ naive and CD45RA-negative memory, were split from the CD4+ cells. Study-level points and caveats: Genetic and exposure-history diversity was limited by the few donors. Sequencing depth was expected to affect clonotype sharing among donors.

Material: naive CD4+ T cells sorted from blood. Subset given: CD45RA+ positively selected. The sequence was collected from a man younger than 40 in good health. The chain uses TRBV7-2 and TRBJ1-2; no definite D call. The CDR3 coding sequence is TGTGCCAGCAGCTTAGGGCTTAGGGACTATGGCTACACCTTC. This codes for CASSLGLRDYGYTF.